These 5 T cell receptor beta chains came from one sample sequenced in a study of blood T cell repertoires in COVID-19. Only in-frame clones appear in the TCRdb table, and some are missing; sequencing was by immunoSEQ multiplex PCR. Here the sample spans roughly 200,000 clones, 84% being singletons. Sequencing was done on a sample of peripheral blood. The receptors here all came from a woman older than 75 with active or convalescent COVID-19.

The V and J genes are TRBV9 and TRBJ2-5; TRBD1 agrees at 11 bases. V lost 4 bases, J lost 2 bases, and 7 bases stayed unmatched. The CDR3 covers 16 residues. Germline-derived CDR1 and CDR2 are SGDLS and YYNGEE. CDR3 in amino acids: CASSKGQGARQETQYF. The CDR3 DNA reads TGTGCCAGCAGCAAAGGACAGGGGGCGCGTCAAGAGACCCAGTACTTC.

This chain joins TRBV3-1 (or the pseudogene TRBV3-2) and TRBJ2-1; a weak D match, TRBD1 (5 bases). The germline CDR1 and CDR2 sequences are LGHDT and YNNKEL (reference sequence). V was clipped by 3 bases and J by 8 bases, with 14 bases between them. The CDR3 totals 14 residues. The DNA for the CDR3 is TGTGCCAGCAGCCACAGAAGGGGATTGGATGAGCAGTTCTTC. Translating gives CASSHRRGLDEQFF.

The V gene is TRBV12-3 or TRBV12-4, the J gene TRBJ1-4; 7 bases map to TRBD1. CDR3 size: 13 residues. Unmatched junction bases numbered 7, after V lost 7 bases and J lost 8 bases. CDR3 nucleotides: TGTGCCAGCATGGACAGGCAGATAGAAAAACTGTTTTTT. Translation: CASMDRQIEKLFF.

CDR3 protein: CSVESRENWPSGANVLTF. The CDR3 nucleotides read TGCAGCGTCGAATCAAGGGAGAATTGGCCTTCCGGGGCCAACGTCCTGACTTTC. This sequence joins TRBV29-1 and TRBJ2-6, with D possibly TRBD2 on 5 matching bases. Trimming pared 6 bases from V and 4 bases from J, leaving 25 bases between. Germline V gene data show CDR1 as SQVTM and CDR2 as ANQGSEA. This CDR3 is 18 amino acids long. The full variable domain, its missing parts supplied by reference TRBV29-1 and TRBJ2-6, is SAVISQKPSRDICQRGTSLTIQCQVDSQVTMMFWYRQQPGQSLTLIATANQGSEATYESGFVIDKFPISRPNLTFSTLTVSNMSPEDSSIYLCSVESRENWPSGANVLTFGAGSRLTVL.

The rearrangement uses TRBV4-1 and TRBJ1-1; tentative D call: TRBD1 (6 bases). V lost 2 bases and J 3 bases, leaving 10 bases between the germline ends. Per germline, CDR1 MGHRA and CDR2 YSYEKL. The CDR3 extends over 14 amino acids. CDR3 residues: CASSQQGLDTEAFF. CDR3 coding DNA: TGCGCCAGCAGCCAACAGGGGTTGGACACTGAAGCTTTCTTT.